This TCR beta chain was found in a study of T cell clonotyping in hematopoietic cell transplantation. The table came from immunoSEQ multiplex PCR; TCRdb's copy has only in-frame clones and leaves some out. The table lists approximately 16,000 clones, roughly 88% of them singletons, with 3.5% to 4.5% in the top ten. The TCR was taken from a woman aged 40 to 50 in good health. Some clones in this sample may be carry-over from other donors' samples. The source material was peripheral blood mononuclear cells.

CDR3 DNA sequence: TGTGCCAGCAGTGTAAACCAGATGAACACTGAAGCTTTCTTT. The encoded protein is CASSVNQMNTEAFF. The rearrangement links TRBV2 to TRBJ1-1; D unresolved. The CDR3 is 14 amino acids. With 4 bases removed from V and 0 bases from J, the gap between germline ends came to 9 bases. Per germline, CDR1 SNHLY and CDR2 FYNNEI.